The sequence of this TCR beta chain was determined in a study of OX40 agonist ivuxolimab in advanced cancers. For the study at large: The group had a mean age of about 60 years, ranged from about 23 to 85, and was 82.7% male. Study-wide results and caveats: On average, CD8+ T cells showed a greater number of expanded clones than CD4+. Some patients without response likewise showed low normalized clonal expansion. Dosing at 0.1 to 3.0 mg/kg was accompanied by clonal expansion of CD4+ and CD8+ blood T cells by week 6.

The method was immunoSEQ multiplex PCR; TCRdb's version includes in-frame clones alone and lacks a portion of them. The sample yields about 45,000 clones, roughly four fifths seen once. With regard to this clone: What it recognizes is unknown.

The CDR3 sequence is 16 residues long. Germline CDR1 is MNHEY and CDR2 is SVGAGI. Unmatched junction bases numbered 2, after V lost 0 bases and J lost 0 bases. Sequenced here: CD4+ or CD8+ T cells sorted from blood, sampled in a trial of the OX40 agonist ivuxolimab. The chain couples TRBV6-5 to TRBJ1-3; TRBD1 matches 7 bases. The TCR was taken from an adult with an advanced solid tumor such as melanoma, head and neck, liver or kidney cancer. This chain's CDR3 is CASSYSDRASGNTIYF. CDR3 nucleotides: TGTGCCAGCAGTTACTCCGACAGGGCCTCTGGAAACACCATATATTTT.